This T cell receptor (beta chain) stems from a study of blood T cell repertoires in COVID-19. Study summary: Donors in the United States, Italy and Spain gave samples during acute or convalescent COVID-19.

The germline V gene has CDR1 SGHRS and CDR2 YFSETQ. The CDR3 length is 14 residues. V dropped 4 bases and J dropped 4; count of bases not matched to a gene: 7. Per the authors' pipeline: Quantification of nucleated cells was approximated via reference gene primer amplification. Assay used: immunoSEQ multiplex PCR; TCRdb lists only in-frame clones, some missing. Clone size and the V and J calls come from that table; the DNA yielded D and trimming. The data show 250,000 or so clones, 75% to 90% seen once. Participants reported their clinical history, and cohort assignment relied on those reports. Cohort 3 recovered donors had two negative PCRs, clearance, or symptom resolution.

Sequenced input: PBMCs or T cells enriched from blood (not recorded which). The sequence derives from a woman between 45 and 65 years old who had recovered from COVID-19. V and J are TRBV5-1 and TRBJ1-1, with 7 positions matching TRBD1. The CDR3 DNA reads TGCGCCAGCAGCCGGGGACAGAAGGGCACTGAAGCTTTCTTT. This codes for CASSRGQKGTEAFF.